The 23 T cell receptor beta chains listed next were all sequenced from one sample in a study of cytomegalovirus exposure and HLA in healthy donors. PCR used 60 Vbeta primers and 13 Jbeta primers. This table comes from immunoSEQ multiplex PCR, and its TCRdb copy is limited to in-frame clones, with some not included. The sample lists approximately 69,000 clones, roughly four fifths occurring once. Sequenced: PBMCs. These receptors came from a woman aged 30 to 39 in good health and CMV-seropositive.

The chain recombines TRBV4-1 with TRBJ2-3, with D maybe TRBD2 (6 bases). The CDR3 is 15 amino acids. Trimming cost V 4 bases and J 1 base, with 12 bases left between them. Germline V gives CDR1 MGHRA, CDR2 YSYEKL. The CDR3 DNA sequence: TGCGCCAGCAGCCGTGAGTGGAGGGGCACAGATACGCAGTATTTT. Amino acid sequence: CASSREWRGTDTQYF.

The CDR3 is CASSLGRNQPQHF. CDR3 sequence (DNA): TGTGCCAGCAGCTTGGGCAGGAATCAGCCCCAGCATTTT. The chain has TRBV7-3 and TRBJ1-5; the D is unclear. The length of the CDR3 is 13 residues. Germline V gene lookup returns CDR1 SGHTA and CDR2 FQGTGA. V dropped 3 bases and J dropped 4 bases, with 7 bases sitting between them.

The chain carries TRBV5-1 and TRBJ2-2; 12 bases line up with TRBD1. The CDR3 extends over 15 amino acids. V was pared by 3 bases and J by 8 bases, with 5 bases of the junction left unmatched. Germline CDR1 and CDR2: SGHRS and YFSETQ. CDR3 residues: CASSSRDRGQGELFF. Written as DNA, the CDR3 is TGCGCCAGCAGCTCCCGGGACAGGGGGCAGGGGGAGCTGTTTTTT.

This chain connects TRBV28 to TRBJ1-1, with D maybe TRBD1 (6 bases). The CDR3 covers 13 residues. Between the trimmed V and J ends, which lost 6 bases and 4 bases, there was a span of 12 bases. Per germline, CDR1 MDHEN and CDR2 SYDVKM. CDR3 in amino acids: CASRTSGATEAFF. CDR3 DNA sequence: TGTGCCAGCAGAACATCAGGGGCCACTGAAGCTTTCTTT.

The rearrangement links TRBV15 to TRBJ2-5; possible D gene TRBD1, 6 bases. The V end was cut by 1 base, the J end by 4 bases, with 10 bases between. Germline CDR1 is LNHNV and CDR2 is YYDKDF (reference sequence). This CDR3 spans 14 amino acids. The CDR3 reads CATSRAGTLETQYF. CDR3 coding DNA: TGTGCCACCAGCAGAGCCGGGACATTAGAGACCCAGTACTTC. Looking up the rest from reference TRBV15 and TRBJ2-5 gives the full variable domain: DAMVIQNPRYQVTQFGKPVTLSCSQTLNHNVMYWYQQKSSQAPKLLFHYYDKDFNNEADTPDNFQSRRPNTSFCFLDIRSPGLGDTAMYLCATSRAGTLETQYFGPGTRLLVL.

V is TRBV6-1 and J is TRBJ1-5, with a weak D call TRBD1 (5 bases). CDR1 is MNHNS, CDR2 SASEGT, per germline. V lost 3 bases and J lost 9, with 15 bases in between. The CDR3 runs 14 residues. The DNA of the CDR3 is TGTGCCAGCAGTGAGTCCGGGGGAAGGGGGCCCCAGCATTTT. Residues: CASSESGGRGPQHF.

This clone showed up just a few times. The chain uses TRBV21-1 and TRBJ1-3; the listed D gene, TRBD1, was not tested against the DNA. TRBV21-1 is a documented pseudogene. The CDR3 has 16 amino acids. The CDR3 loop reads CASSSRQEETGNTIYF. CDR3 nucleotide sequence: TGTGCCAGCAGCTCAAGACAGGAGGAAACTGGAAACACCATATATTTT.

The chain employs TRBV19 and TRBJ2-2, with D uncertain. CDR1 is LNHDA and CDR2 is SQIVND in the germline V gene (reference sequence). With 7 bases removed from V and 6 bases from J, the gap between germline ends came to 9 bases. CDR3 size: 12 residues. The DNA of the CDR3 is TGTGCCAGTACCCTAAGCTCCGGGGAGCTGTTTTTT. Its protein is CASTLSSGELFF. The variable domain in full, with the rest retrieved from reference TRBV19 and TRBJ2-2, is DGGITQSPKYLFRKEGQNVTLSCEQNLNHDAMYWYRQDPGQGLRLIYYSQIVNDFQKGDIAEGYSVSREKKESFPLTVTSAQKNPTAFYLCASTLSSGELFFGEGSRLTVL.

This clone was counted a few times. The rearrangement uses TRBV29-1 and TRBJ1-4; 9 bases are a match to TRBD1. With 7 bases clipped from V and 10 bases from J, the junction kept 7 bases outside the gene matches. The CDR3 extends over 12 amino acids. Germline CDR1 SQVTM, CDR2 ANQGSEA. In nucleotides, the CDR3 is TGCAGCGCCTCTCCGGGACAGGGAAAACTGTTTTTT. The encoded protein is CSASPGQGKLFF.

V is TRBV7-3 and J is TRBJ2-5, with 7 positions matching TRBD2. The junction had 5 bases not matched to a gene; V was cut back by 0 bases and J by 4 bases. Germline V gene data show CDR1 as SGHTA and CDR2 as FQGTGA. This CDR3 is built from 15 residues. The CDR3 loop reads CASSLTAGVRETQYF. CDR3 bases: TGTGCCAGCAGCTTAACTGCGGGAGTGAGAGAGACCCAGTACTTC.

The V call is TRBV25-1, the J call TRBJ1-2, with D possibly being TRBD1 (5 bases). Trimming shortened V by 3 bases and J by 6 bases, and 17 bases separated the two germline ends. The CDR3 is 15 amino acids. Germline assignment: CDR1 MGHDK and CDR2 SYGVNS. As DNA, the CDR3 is TGTGCCAGCAGTGAGGGCAGGGTTCGGCGAAATGGCTACACCTTC. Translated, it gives CASSEGRVRRNGYTF.

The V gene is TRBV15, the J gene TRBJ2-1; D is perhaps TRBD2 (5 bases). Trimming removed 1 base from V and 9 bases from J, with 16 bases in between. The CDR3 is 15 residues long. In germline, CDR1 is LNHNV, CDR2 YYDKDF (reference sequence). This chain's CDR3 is CATSRGGDGEGEQFF. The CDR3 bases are TGTGCCACCAGCAGAGGGGGAGATGGGGAAGGTGAGCAGTTCTTC. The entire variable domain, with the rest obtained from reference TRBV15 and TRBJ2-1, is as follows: DAMVIQNPRYQVTQFGKPVTLSCSQTLNHNVMYWYQQKSSQAPKLLFHYYDKDFNNEADTPDNFQSRRPNTSFCFLDIRSPGLGDTAMYLCATSRGGDGEGEQFFGPGTRLTVL.

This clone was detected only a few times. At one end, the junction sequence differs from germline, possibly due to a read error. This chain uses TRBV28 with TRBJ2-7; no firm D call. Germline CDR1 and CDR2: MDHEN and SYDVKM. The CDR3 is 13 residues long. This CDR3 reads CASKDLPSHEQYF. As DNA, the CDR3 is TGTGCCAGCAAAGACTTGCCCTCCCACGAGCAGTACTTC.

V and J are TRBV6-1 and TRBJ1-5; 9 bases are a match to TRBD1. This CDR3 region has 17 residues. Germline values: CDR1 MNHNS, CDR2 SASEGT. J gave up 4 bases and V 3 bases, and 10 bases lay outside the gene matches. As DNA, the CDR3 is TGTGCCAGCAGTGAGGGGAGGGGGGACAGGGTAAATCAGCCCCAGCATTTT. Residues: CASSEGRGDRVNQPQHF.

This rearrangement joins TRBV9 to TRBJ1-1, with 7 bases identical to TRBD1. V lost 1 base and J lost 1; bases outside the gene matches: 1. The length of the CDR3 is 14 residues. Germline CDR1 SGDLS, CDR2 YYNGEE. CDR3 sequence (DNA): TGTGCCAGCAGCGTACGGACAGGGAACACTGAAGCTTTCTTT. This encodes CASSVRTGNTEAFF.

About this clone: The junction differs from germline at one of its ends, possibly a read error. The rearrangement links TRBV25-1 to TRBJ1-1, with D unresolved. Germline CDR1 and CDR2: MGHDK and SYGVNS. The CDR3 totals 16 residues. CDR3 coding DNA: TGTGCCAGCAGTAAATCCCTCGAGGGAACCCTCACTGAAGCTTTCTTC. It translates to CASSKSLEGTLTEAFF. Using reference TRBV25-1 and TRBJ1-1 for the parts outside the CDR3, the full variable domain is EADIYQTPRYLVIGTGKKITLECSQTMGHDKMYWYQQDPGMELHLIHYSYGVNSTEKGDLSSESTVSRIRTEHFPLTLESARPSHTSQYLCASSKSLEGTLTEAFFGQGTRLTVV.

The CDR3 region is CASSLRGYHQPQHF. In DNA, the CDR3 is TGTGCCAGCAGTTTACGCGGATACCATCAGCCCCAGCATTTT. The gene calls are TRBV27 and TRBJ1-5; D unclear. CDR1 is MNHEY, CDR2 SMNVEV, per germline (reference sequence). The length of the CDR3 is 14 residues. V lost 2 bases and J 5 bases, leaving 10 bases between the germline ends.

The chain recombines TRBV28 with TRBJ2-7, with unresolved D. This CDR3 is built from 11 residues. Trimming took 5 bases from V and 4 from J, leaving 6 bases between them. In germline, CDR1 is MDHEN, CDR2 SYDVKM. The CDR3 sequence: CASSVPYEQYF. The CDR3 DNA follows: TGTGCCAGCAGTGTTCCTTACGAGCAGTACTTC.

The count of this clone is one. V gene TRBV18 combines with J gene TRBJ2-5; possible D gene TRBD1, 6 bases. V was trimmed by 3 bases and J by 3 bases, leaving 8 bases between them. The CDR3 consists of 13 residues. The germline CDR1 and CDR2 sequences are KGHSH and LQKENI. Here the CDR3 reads CASSPGQKETQYF. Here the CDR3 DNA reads TGTGCCAGCTCACCCGGACAGAAAGAGACCCAGTACTTC.

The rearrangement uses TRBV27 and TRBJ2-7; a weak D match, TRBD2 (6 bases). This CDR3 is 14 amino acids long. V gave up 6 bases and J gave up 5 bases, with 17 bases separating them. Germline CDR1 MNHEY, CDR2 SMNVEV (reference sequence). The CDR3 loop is CASRGATSRHEQYF. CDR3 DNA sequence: TGTGCCAGCAGGGGAGCGACTAGTCGGCACGAGCAGTACTTC.

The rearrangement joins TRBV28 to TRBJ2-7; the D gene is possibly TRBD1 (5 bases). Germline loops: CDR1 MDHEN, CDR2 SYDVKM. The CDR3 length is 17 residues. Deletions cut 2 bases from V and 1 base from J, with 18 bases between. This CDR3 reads CASSLVTHRFYSYEQYF. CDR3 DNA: TGTGCCAGCAGTTTAGTGACCCACAGGTTCTATTCCTACGAGCAGTACTTC.

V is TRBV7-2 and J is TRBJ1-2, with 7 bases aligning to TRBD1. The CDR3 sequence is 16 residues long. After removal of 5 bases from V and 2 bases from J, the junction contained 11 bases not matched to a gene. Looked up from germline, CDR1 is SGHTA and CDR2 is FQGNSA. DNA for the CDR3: TGTGCCAGCAGCCCGGGGGGGACAGAGAAAAACTATGGCTACACCTTC. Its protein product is CASSPGGTEKNYGYTF.

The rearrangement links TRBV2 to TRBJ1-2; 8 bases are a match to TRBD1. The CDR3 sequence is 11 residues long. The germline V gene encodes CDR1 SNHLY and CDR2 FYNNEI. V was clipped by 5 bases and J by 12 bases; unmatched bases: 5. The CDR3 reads CASSLQGGHTF. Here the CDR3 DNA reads TGTGCCAGCAGTTTACAGGGGGGCCACACCTTC. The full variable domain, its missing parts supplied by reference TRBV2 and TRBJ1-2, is EPEVTQTPSHQVTQMGQEVILRCVPISNHLYFYWYRQILGQKVEFLVSFYNNEISEKSEIFDDQFSVERPDGSNFTLKIRSTKLEDSAMYFCASSLQGGHTFGSGTRLTVV.